This record concerns one T cell receptor (beta chain) sequence. This sample stems from a study of T cells in Graves' hyperthyroidism and ophthalmopathy. The investigators amplified TCR beta CDR3 regions from RNA transcripts. HTBI primers were employed in a first-round RT-PCR of the TCR CDR3. MiXCR was run by TCRdb on the multiplex PCR reads, yielding one entry per CDR3 protein. The sample records 350,000 to 400,000 distinct CDR3 sequences, roughly 14% being singletons. The TCR originated in an older woman with Graves' hyperthyroidism. The sequenced sample was blood.

CDR3 region: CASSYVGGFNEKLFF. As DNA, the CDR3 is TGTGCCAGCAGTTACGTCGGGGGGTTTAATGAAAAACTGTTTTTT. The V gene is TRBV6-5, the J gene TRBJ1-4, with TRBD1 as a possible D gene (5 bases). The V and J ends lost 2 bases and 4 bases respectively, with 11 bases between them. Germline V CDR1 and CDR2: MNHEY, SVGAGI. The CDR3 covers 15 residues.